The clone carrying this T cell receptor (beta chain) was seen a few times. The sample comes from a study of shared T cell receptors in the human thymus. Generated by immunoSEQ multiplex PCR, the TCRdb table keeps only in-frame clones and is missing some. This sample carries 700,000 or so clones, 80% to 90% of them seen once, and the ten largest clones take 0.008% to 0.011%. V was cut by 8 bases and J by 6 bases, with 23 bases left in between. Germline V gene lookup returns CDR1 SGHTA and CDR2 FQGNSA. This CDR3 has 16 residues. In addition, the sample was reused for a study of human thymus T cells. That study reports: Each of the donors was a healthy Finnish infant who was undergoing open corrective cardiac surgery for congenital heart defects.

This chain connects TRBV7-2 to TRBJ2-1, with D tentatively TRBD2 (6 bases). The sequenced sample consisted of thymocytes. The sequence derives from a girl under two years old with a congenital heart defect. CDR3 bases: TGTGCCAGCGGAAAGGGGACTCCCTTATTCCCCAATGAGCAGTTCTTC. Translation gives CASGKGTPLFPNEQFF. Full variable domain (outside the CDR3, taken from reference TRBV7-2 and TRBJ2-1): GAGVSQSPSNKVTEKGKDVELRCDPISGHTALYWYRQSLGQGLEFLIYFQGNSAPDKSGLPSDRFSAERTGGSVSTLTIQRTQQEDSAVYLCASGKGTPLFPNEQFFGPGTRLTVL.